This TCR beta chain was sequenced for a study of patients and donors after allogeneic stem cell transplantation. Trimming took 1 base from V and 5 from J, leaving 14 bases between them. This CDR3 is 16 amino acids long. Germline V gene lookup returns CDR1 MGHRA and CDR2 YSYEKL. Each CDR3 protein is one row after TCRdb ran MiXCR on the RT-PCR reads. The sample has hundreds of thousands of distinct CDR3 sequences, 16% seen once. This receptor was obtained from a human donor who was either an allogeneic HSCT recipient or a stem cell or donor lymphocyte infusion donor (not recorded which). It is not recorded whose cells these are; they may come from a transplant donor. V is TRBV4-1 and J is TRBJ2-2; D possibly corresponds to TRBD2 (6 bases). Source material: blood, either unsorted or a sorted T cell fraction (not recorded which). The CDR3 DNA sequence: TGCGCCAGCAGCCAAGCAACGGGGGTTGGTACCGGGGAGCTGTTTTTT. The encoded protein is CASSQATGVGTGELFF.